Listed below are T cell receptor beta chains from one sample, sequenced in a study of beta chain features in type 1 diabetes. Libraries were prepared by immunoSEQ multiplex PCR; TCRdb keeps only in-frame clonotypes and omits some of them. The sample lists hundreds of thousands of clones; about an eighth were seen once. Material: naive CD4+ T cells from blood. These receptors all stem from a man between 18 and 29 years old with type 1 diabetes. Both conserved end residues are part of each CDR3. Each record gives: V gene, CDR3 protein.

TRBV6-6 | CASSYDRNQPQHF
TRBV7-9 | CASSPDQGSRTDTQYF
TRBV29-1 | CSVEGQSSYNEQFF
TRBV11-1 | CASSYRTGTILYNEQFF
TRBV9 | CASSAANSYEQYF
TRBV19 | CASSNRGQGPNTEAFF
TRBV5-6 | CASSLWSTEAFF
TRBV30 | CAWSETAGNTIYF
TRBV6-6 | CASRRGDGPNSPLHF
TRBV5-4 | CASSGGDGIRGQYF
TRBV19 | CASSSWGLGHEQFF
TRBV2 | CASTWDGVSGANVLTF
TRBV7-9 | CASSLDGTGSYEQYF
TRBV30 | CAWSRTVNEKLFF
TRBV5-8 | CASSRTGEETQYF
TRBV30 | CAWDFVPGQGVPGELFF
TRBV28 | CASSSQKTGLGTQYF
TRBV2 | CASLPSDSYNEQFF
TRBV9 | CASSQQTGSSYEQYF
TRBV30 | CAWDRGTGVTYEQYF
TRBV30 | CAWSVPAGGLPRQETQYF
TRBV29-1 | CSVRQNYGYTF
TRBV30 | CAWSPGQVSNQPQHF
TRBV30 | CAWTGRDRAYEQYF
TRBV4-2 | CASSQAAGLYNEQFF
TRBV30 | CASASITPNTEAFF
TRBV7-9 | CASSAEGGYTF
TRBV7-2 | CASSLGREDGYTF
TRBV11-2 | CASSDSLYEKLFF
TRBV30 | CAGTSGYNEQFF
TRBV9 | CASSVVLAGINEQFF
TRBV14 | CASNAGTTSYEQYF
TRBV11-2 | CASSLGLAGGYNEQFF
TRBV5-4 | CASSQALGEKLFF
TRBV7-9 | CASSPGRTPTNEKLFF
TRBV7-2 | CASSLAGVMNTEAFF
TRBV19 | CASSSGGTSYEQYF
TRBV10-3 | CATHQEINQPQHF
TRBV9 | CASSPASGLTYNEQFF
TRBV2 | CASSPQGASGVETQYF
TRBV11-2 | CASSTRRQGRAEAFF
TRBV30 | CAWRAGGGNEQFF
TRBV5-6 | CASSLDRSFSYNEQFF
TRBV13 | CASSLGGQASYEQYF
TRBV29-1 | CSVGGGSGYTF
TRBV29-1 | CSAQGYTEAFF
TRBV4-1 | CASSPGRGAKGNTIYF
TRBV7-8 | CASSLRTSGGGEQFF
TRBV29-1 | CSARVTGEKLFF
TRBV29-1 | CSVSKDRGDEKLFF
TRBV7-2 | CASNPTGTENYGYTF
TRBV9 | CASGGEGNYGYTF
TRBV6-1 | CASSESRRRSPLHF
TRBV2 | CASTQTWTGGEKLFF
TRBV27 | CASSYTRNHYEQYF
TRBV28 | CASSLPGWEKLFF
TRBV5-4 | CASSPDHYGYTF
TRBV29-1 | CSVRTGGGNIQYF
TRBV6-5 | CASSPSDRDSPLHF